This paragraph reports one T cell receptor beta chain. Its recognized antigen is unknown. No quality values exist for individual bases; no much larger clone is one base distant. This record comes from a study of blood T cells in healthy people across ages (dated by TCRdb to the mid-2010s). Background for the entire study: In model experiments, roughly one uniquely barcoded TCR beta cDNA molecule per two T cells was captured by template switching. Four age groups were formed from the donors: young (average approximately 16 years), middle-aged (approximately 40), aged (about 62) and long-lived (around 82). To avoid experimental bias, donors of different ages were randomly spread across the sequencing lanes. Using deep sequencing normalized with unique cDNA molecular identifiers, the study measured how TCR beta repertoire diversity changes with age. For two donors (one aged 18 to 30 and one aged 80 or older), the study analyzed two additional independent replicas of 1 million unique cDNA reads from the same blood draw. General conclusions and limits of the study: Compared with the aged group, the long-lived group had more naive CD4+ T cells, fewer expanded clones and increased TCR diversity, suggesting age selection. Estimates of total diversity based on one million sequenced T cells were considered lower bounds and underestimates. Because the CMV infection status of the donors was unknown, age-related changes in expanded clonotypes may potentially have been confounded. Conclusive comparison of naive and antigen-experienced compartments was prevented by the profiling of bulk unsorted PBMCs. There was a strong correlation between observed TCR beta diversity and the percentage of naive T cells measured by flow cytometry. As age increased, observed TCR beta diversity per million T cells dropped in a roughly linear way, and a significant reduction was already evident by age 40.

Libraries were built with 5' RACE. Sequencing instrument: Illumina HiSeq 2500. A second PCR of about 6 to 11 cycles was performed with a sample-barcoded 5' primer and a J-beta primer mix. A template-switch 5' adaptor carrying 12 random nucleotides introduced a unique molecular identifier onto each TCR beta cDNA molecule. Each sample yielded at least 2.5 million CDR3-containing paired-end reads. First-strand cDNA was synthesized from all RNA with the Mint cDNA synthesis kit, primed by a TRBC-specific oligonucleotide. All cDNA was treated with uracil-DNA glycosylase and then went through a first 18-cycle PCR with the universal primers M1SS and BC2_uni_R. The authors processed their data as follows. For normalization, 1 million high-quality reads were randomly selected from each sample, with every read carrying a distinct molecular identifier. Reads with shared molecular identifiers were discarded instead of being binned into consensus sequences. CDR3 identification, clonotype clustering and error correction used MiTCR with a Q25 quality threshold and the strictest error-elimination algorithm. A nonparametric unseen species model using Euler transformation provided a lower-bound estimate of total TCR beta diversity. The public reads were run again by TCRdb, first through fastp at Q25 and then through MiXCR, and only productive beta chains were kept. Records with the same CDR3 protein are collapsed into one entry carrying the most frequent genes and DNA. The authors' filters were not applied to this entry. This sample lists nearly 800,000 distinct CDR3 sequences; more than 55% were detected once. The ten largest clones represent about a quarter of the sample.

The roughly 37 donors, aged 6 to 90 years, were systemically healthy Caucasian individuals from Russia. Each donor gave around 9.5 milliliters of peripheral blood, collected into EDTA-treated Vacutainer tubes. PBMCs were isolated by Ficoll-Paque density-gradient centrifugation, with at least 6.5 million obtained per sample. Trizol reagent was used to extract total RNA from the PBMCs, yielding at least 5 micrograms per sample. Naive CD45RAhigh/CD27high T cell percentages were measured by flow cytometry on a PBMC aliquot from every donor. Including the terminal cysteine and phenylalanine, the CDR3 comprises 13 residues. CDR3 DNA only is kept here, 39 bases in frame from base 1. V drops 7 bases and J drops 9 bases, leaving 15 bases in between. From a lookup of the germline V gene, CDR1 and CDR2 are MNHEY and SVGEGT.

The material sequenced was blood. Recombination linked TRBV6-2 or TRBV6-3 to TRBJ1-4; a tentative D call is TRBD1 (5 bases match). This receptor was obtained from a man aged 40-49 years in good health. The CDR3 reads as follows: CASMGGLGQKLFF. DNA sequence: TGTGCCAGCATGGGGGGTCTCGGTCAAAAACTGTTTTTT.